The 7 T cell receptor beta chains below were found in one sample sequenced in a study of T-cell reconstitution after alpha-beta-depleted transplantation in children. A TCRbeta library incorporating unique molecular identifiers was prepared. TCRdb passed the PCR reads through MiXCR, listing each CDR3 protein once. The table lists around 960,000 distinct CDR3 sequences, around 30% of them singletons. The material sequenced was PBMCs, mostly from graft donor cells, taken 360 days after TCRalphabeta/CD19-depleted stem cell transplant. The receptor source for this set is a boy younger than two who had a stem cell transplant for SCID, so the T cells may come from the graft donor.

The gene calls are TRBV5-1 and TRBJ1-1; 7 bases are a match to TRBD1. The CDR3 has 17 amino acids. The germline V gene encodes CDR1 SGHRS and CDR2 YFSETQ. J was trimmed by 6 bases and V by 1 base; bases with no gene match: 15. The CDR3 reads CASSLFYMGTVSAEAFF. CDR3 coding DNA: TGCGCCAGCAGCTTGTTTTATATGGGGACAGTCAGCGCTGAAGCTTTCTTT.

In this sample, this clonotype turned up a few times. The chain combines TRBV6-2 or TRBV6-3 with TRBJ1-5, with TRBD1 as a possible D gene (6 bases). V was clipped by 5 bases and J by 9 bases, with 14 bases between them. The germline CDR1 and CDR2 sequences are MNHEY and SVGEGT. The CDR3 runs 13 residues. The CDR3 sequence: CASSDRSLWPQHF. The DNA for the CDR3 is TGTGCCAGCAGTGACAGGTCCCTTTGGCCCCAGCATTTT.

In this sample, this clonotype turned up a few times. The chain is built from TRBV10-2 and TRBJ2-3; 8 bases agree with TRBD2. V gave up 6 bases and J gave up 5 bases; unmatched junction bases: 10. The CDR3 runs 15 residues. Germline-derived CDR1 and CDR2 are WSHSY and SAAADI. CDR3: CASSPRTSLGDTQYF. DNA for the CDR3: TGCGCCAGCAGCCCCCGGACTAGCTTGGGAGATACGCAGTATTTT.

The rearrangement uses TRBV12-3 or TRBV12-4 and TRBJ2-1; 10 nucleotides line up with TRBD1. Trimming took 8 bases from V and 10 from J; bases not matched to a gene: 8. This CDR3 comprises 13 residues. The CDR3 coding sequence is TGTGCCAGCTTCCGGGACAGGGGACGGGAGCAGTTCTTC. Translated, it gives CASFRDRGREQFF.

V usage is TRBV3-1 and J usage is TRBJ1-1; no reliable D call. V was shortened by 4 bases and J by 4 bases, with 16 bases between the two germline ends. This CDR3 spans 15 amino acids. Germline lookup yields CDR1 LGHDT and CDR2 YNNKEL (reference sequence). Here the CDR3 reads CASSLEVVRSTEAFF. The CDR3 nucleotides read TGTGCCAGCAGCCTTGAGGTCGTCAGGAGCACTGAAGCTTTCTTT. Together with reference TRBV3-1 and TRBJ1-1, the CDR3 gives the full variable domain: DTAVSQTPKYLVTQMGNDKSIKCEQNLGHDTMYWYKQDSKKFLKIMFSYNNKELIINETVPNRFSPKSPDKAHLNLHINSLELGDSAVYFCASSLEVVRSTEAFFGQGTRLTVV.

This clonotype turned up a few times. The chain links TRBV10-3 to TRBJ2-5; a weak D match, TRBD2 (5 bases). Trimming took 10 bases from V and 2 from J, leaving 14 bases between them. CDR1 and CDR2 (germline): ENHRY, SYGVKD. The CDR3 loop spans 13 amino acids. CDR3 coding DNA: TGTGCCACTAACCCTCGGACTCAAGAGACCCAGTACTTC. Translation: CATNPRTQETQYF.

This clonotype was seen ten or more times. The germline gene is not matched at one end of the junction; a read error may be the cause. This chain uses TRBV7-2 with TRBJ2-2; no clear D gene. Germline V gene sequence: CDR1 SGHTA, CDR2 FQGNSA. The CDR3 is made up of 14 amino acids. DNA for the CDR3: TGCGCCAGCAGCCCAGGACCAAACACCGGGGAGCTGTTTTTT. This codes for CASSPGPNTGELFF.